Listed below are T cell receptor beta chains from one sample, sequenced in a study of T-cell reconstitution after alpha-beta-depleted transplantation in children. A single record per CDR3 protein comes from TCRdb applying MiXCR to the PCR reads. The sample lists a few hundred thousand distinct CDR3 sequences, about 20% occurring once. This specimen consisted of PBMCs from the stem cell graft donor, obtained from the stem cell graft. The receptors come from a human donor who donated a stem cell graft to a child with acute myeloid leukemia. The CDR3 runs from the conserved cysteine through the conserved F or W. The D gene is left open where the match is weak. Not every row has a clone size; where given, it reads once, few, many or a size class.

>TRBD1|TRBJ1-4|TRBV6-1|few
TGTGCCAGCAGGCCGACAGGGGGAGGAGAAAAACTGTTTTTT
CASRPTGGGEKLFF
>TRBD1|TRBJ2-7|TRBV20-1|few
TGCAGTGCGCCGGGACAGGGGGCGTACGAGCAGTACTTC
CSAPGQGAYEQYF
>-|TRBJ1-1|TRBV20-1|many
TGCAGTGCTAGACCACGGGGCGGCACTGAAGCTTTCTTT
CSARPRGGTEAFF
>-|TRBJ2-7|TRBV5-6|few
TGTGCCAGCAGCTTGGGAGACGACAGCTACTACGAGCAGTACTTC
CASSLGDDSYYEQYF
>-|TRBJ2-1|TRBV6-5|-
TGTGCCAGCAGTTACAGTCTGCTCGACCCCTACAATGAGCAGTTCTTC
CASSYSLLDPYNEQFF
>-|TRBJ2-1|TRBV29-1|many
TGCAGCGTTGAGGGGCTACAGGTCGCCGTGCAGTTCTTC
CSVEGLQVAVQFF
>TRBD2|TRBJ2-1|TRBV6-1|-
TGTGCCAGCAGTGTCGGACTAGCGGGAGGGCAATTGGATGAGCAGTTCTTC
CASSVGLAGGQLDEQFF
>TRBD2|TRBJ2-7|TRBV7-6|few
TGTGCCAGCAGCCTCTGGACTAGCGGGAGCGGCACCGAGCAGTACTTC
CASSLWTSGSGTEQYF
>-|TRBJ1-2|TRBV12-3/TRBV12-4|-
TGTGCCAGCAGTCTTAACCGCGGGACCTTGCCCACCTTC
CASSLNRGTLPTF
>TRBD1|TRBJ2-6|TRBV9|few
TGTGCCAGCGGGACAGGGTCTGGGGCCAACGTCCTGACTTTC
CASGTGSGANVLTF
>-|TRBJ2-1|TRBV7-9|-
TGTGCCAGCACAGGGAGCTCCTACAATGAGCAGTTCTTC
CASTGSSYNEQFF
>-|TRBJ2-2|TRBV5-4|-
TGTGCCAGCAGCTCCGGGACTTCGAACACCGGGGAGCTGTTTTTT
CASSSGTSNTGELFF
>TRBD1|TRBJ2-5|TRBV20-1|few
TGCAGTGCTCACGGGGACAGTACTAAAGAGACCCAGTACTTC
CSAHGDSTKETQYF
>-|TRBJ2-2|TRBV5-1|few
TGCGCCAGCAGCTTGGTTGGCGGAAGGGTGGTCGGGGAGCTGTTTTTT
CASSLVGGRVVGELFF
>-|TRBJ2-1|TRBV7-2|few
TGTGCCAGCAGCCTTCTAGGAGTCTACAATGAGCAGTTCTTC
CASSLLGVYNEQFF
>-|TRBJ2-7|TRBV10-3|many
TGTGCCATCAGCCCTAGCTCCTACGAGCAGTACTTC
CAISPSSYEQYF
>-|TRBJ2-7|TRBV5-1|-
TGCGCCAGCAGCTTTTATTTCGGGGGACCGAGCTCCTACGAGCAGTACTTC
CASSFYFGGPSSYEQYF
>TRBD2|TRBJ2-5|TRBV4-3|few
TGCGCCAGCAGCCAAGAGGGAGGGGTCGGCGAGACCCAGTACTTC
CASSQEGGVGETQYF
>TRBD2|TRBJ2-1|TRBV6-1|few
TGTGCCAGCGCTCCTAGCGGCAGCTCCTACAATGAGCAGTTCTTC
CASAPSGSSYNEQFF
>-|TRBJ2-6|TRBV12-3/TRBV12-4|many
TGTGCCAGCAGTCCCCCGGGCTCTGGGGCCAACGTCCTGACTTTC
CASSPPGSGANVLTF